What follows are 27 T cell receptor beta chains derived from one specimen sequenced in a study of monozygotic twins with inflammatory bowel disease. Using the 5' RACE reads, TCRdb records one entry per CDR3 protein without DNA. The repertoire table contains 200,000 to 250,000 distinct CDR3 sequences. The sample was blood. Receptors originate from a human donor with ulcerative colitis or Crohn's disease, or a healthy co-twin of an affected twin (not recorded which).

The CDR3 reads CASSLDRVETGELFF. The chain carries TRBV7-2 and TRBJ2-2; the TCRdb D gene call, TRBD1, has no DNA to confirm it. The CDR3 is 15 amino acids. Looked up from germline, CDR1 is SGHTA and CDR2 is FQGNSA.

CDR3 sequence reads: CSVTGPLYEQYF. The V call is TRBV29-1, the J call TRBJ2-7; with no DNA, the TCRdb D assignment of TRBD1 cannot be verified. There are 12 residues in the CDR3. The V gene's germline CDR1 is SQVTM and CDR2 ANQGSEA.

The gene calls are TRBV29-1 and TRBJ1-1; without DNA, the TCRdb call of TRBD1 cannot be checked. The CDR3 contains 13 residues. The germline V gene encodes CDR1 SQVTM and CDR2 ANQGSEA. This chain's CDR3 is CSVGTGSQTEAFF.

The chain couples TRBV5-1 to TRBJ2-7; the D call from TCRdb, TRBD1, cannot be confirmed without DNA. The germline CDR1 and CDR2 sequences are SGHRS and YFSETQ. There are 12 residues in the CDR3. CDR3 residues: CASSIGGYEQYF.

V usage is TRBV24-1 and J usage is TRBJ1-1; without DNA, the TCRdb call of TRBD1 cannot be checked. The CDR3 consists of 18 residues. Germline V gives CDR1 KGHDR, CDR2 SFDVKD. The CDR3 loop reads CATSGVPGSGARSTEAFF.

The chain combines TRBV6-6 with TRBJ2-1. The CDR3 is 11 residues long. Germline CDR1 and CDR2: MNHNY and SVGAGI (reference sequence). CDR3 residues: CASSDHNEQFF.

V and J are TRBV7-8 and TRBJ2-7; the TCRdb call, TRBD2, lacks DNA for checking. CDR3 length: 15 amino acids. Germline V gene lookup returns CDR1 SGHVS and CDR2 FQNEAQ. The CDR3 region is CASSFGLAGENEQYF.

The chain joins TRBV5-1 to TRBJ2-5; TCRdb outputs TRBD1, but without DNA this stays unchecked. Germline CDR1 and CDR2: SGHRS and YFSETQ. The length of the CDR3 is 14 residues. The CDR3 sequence is CASSGGTGEETQYF.

The chain uses TRBV18 and TRBJ2-1; as DNA is missing, the TRBD2 call by TCRdb cannot be tested. The CDR3 has 17 residues. Germline assignment: CDR1 KGHSH and CDR2 LQKENI. CDR3 residues: CASLMPSGGPPYNEQFF. Together with reference TRBV18 and TRBJ2-1, the CDR3 gives the full variable domain: NAGVMQNPRHLVRRRGQEARLRCSPMKGHSHVYWYRQLPEEGLKFMVYLQKENIIDESGMPKERFSAEFPKEGPSILRIQQVVRGDSAAYFCASLMPSGGPPYNEQFFGPGTRLTVL.

This chain uses TRBV29-1 with TRBJ2-2; there is no DNA to check the TCRdb D call of TRBD1. CDR1 is SQVTM and CDR2 is ANQGSEA in the germline V gene. This CDR3 is built from 14 residues. This CDR3 is CSARTVSNTGELFF.

The chain joins TRBV11-1 to TRBJ2-1; the D gene TCRdb calls, TRBD2, cannot be checked with no DNA. Germline V lookup: CDR1 SGHAT, CDR2 FQDESV (reference sequence). The CDR3 loop spans 15 amino acids. The CDR3 region is CASSFSGSAGNEQFF.

This chain uses TRBV7-9 with TRBJ2-7; TCRdb's D gene call, TRBD1, goes unchecked for lack of DNA. CDR3 size: 13 residues. CDR1 and CDR2 from the germline V gene are SEHNR and FQNEAQ (reference sequence). The CDR3 here is CASSSTATYEQYF.

The chain joins TRBV3-1 to TRBJ1-2. CDR1 is LGHDT and CDR2 is YNNKEL in the germline V gene (reference sequence). CDR3 length equals 13 residues. Here the CDR3 reads CASSPRGGYGYTF.

The chain has TRBV7-8 and TRBJ2-1. This CDR3 region has 15 residues. Germline assignment: CDR1 SGHVS and CDR2 FQNEAQ. The CDR3 region is CASSLVAGNYNEQFF.

This rearrangement joins TRBV5-1 to TRBJ2-1; the TRBD1 assignment by TCRdb is unverifiable without DNA. The CDR3 is 15 residues long. Germline V gene lookup returns CDR1 SGHRS and CDR2 YFSETQ. The CDR3 here is CASSATPGQMNEQFF.

CDR3 in amino acids: CASLEEASGEKLFF. The V gene is TRBV7-2, the J gene TRBJ1-4. Germline assignment: CDR1 SGHTA and CDR2 FQGNSA. The CDR3 sequence is 14 residues long.

Here the CDR3 reads CASSTVIVAEAFF. The chain recombines TRBV11-2 with TRBJ1-1. Germline V gene data show CDR1 as SGHAT and CDR2 as FQNNGV. The CDR3 covers 13 residues.

The chain combines TRBV6-5 with TRBJ1-2. This CDR3 is 14 amino acids long. Germline CDR1 and CDR2: MNHEY and SVGAGI. The CDR3 protein is CASSLDGKNYGYTF.

The CDR3 sequence: CASSARTVTEYNEQFF. The rearrangement joins TRBV27 to TRBJ2-1; lacking DNA, the TRBD2 call made by TCRdb goes unchecked. The CDR3 spans 16 residues. Germline CDR1 reads MNHEY; CDR2 reads SMNVEV (reference sequence).

The gene calls are TRBV30 and TRBJ2-4. Germline V gene data show CDR1 as GTSNPN and CDR2 as SVGIG (reference sequence). This CDR3 is built from 14 residues. The CDR3 here is CAWSEWGAKNIQYF.

The rearrangement joins TRBV11-2 to TRBJ2-2; TCRdb picks TRBD1, but there is no DNA to check that call. The CDR3 extends over 19 amino acids. Per the germline V gene, CDR1 is SGHAT and CDR2 is FQNNGV. CDR3 amino acids: CASSLDQPPGAANTGELFF.

J is TRBJ2-2 and V is TRBV3-1; TCRdb outputs TRBD1, but without DNA this stays unchecked. The CDR3 has 19 amino acids. Germline lookup yields CDR1 LGHDT and CDR2 YNNKEL (reference sequence). CDR3 protein: CASSQDAPGVGSNTGELFF.

The chain has TRBV28 and TRBJ2-7; TCRdb reports TRBD1, a call that lacks DNA to check it against. Per the germline V gene, CDR1 is MDHEN and CDR2 is SYDVKM. This CDR3 region has 14 residues. CDR3 sequence: CASSLPGQGYEQYF.

The chain combines TRBV7-9 with TRBJ2-5; TCRdb lists TRBD2, though no DNA is available to test this call. Germline lookup yields CDR1 SEHNR and CDR2 FQNEAQ (reference sequence). This CDR3 has 15 amino acids. The CDR3 reads CASSLTSGVEETQYF.

This chain connects TRBV27 to TRBJ2-2; TCRdb proposes TRBD2, but this gene call is untestable without DNA. Germline V CDR1 and CDR2: MNHEY, SMNVEV (reference sequence). CDR3 size: 15 residues. This chain's CDR3 is CASSQAGGGTGELFF.

The chain couples TRBV24-1 to TRBJ2-3. CDR1 is KGHDR and CDR2 is SFDVKD in the germline V gene. The CDR3 is 15 residues long. CDR3 residues: CATSGAQTNTDTQYF.

CDR3 region: CASSPFVSTDTQYF. V and J are TRBV11-2 and TRBJ2-3. The V gene's germline CDR1 is SGHAT and CDR2 FQNNGV. This CDR3 comprises 14 residues.